This T cell receptor beta chain stems from a study of identical twins. TCRdb called the 5' RACE reads again in MiXCR, with one record for every CDR3 protein. The sample records more than 600,000 distinct CDR3 sequences, 15% to 20% being singletons. CDR1 and CDR2 from the germline V gene are SQVTM and ANQGSEA. Trimming pared 7 bases from V and 6 bases from J, leaving 13 bases between. The CDR3 runs 11 residues. This sample was shared with a second study, whose subject was T cells expressing NK-cell markers.

The gene calls are TRBV29-1 and TRBJ2-7; tentative D call: TRBD2 (7 bases). The sequencing sample was made of PBMCs. The origin of this receptor is a woman aged 18-29 years in good health. For the CDR3, the DNA is TGCAGCGCCGTGAGGGGGGGCGAGCAGTACTTC. Protein product: CSAVRGGEQYF.